These 16 T cell receptor beta chains came from one sample sequenced in a study of blood T cell repertoires in COVID-19. Profiled with immunoSEQ multiplex PCR; TCRdb holds only in-frame clones, not every one. This table has fewer than 200,000 clones, around 88% appearing once. The source material was PBMCs or T cells enriched from blood (not recorded which). The receptors shown here come from a woman in her forties or fifties in a cohort exposed to, infected with or recovered from COVID-19 (not recorded which).

Concerning this clone: The junction departs from germline at one end; a sequencing error may be responsible. V gene TRBV2 combines with J gene TRBJ1-4, with a weak D call TRBD1 (5 bases). Germline CDR1 SNHLY, CDR2 FYNNEI. The CDR3 covers 15 residues. The DNA for the CDR3 is TGTGCCAGCACTGAAAGGGGCACAACTAATGAAAAACTGTTTTTT. It translates to CASTERGTTNEKLFF.

The chain links TRBV18 to TRBJ1-1, with 7 nucleotides matching TRBD1. The V gene end was trimmed by 2 bases and the J gene end by 4 bases; junction bases not matched to a gene: 10. The length of the CDR3 is 16 residues. Germline-derived CDR1 and CDR2 are KGHSH and LQKENI. The CDR3 region has the DNA TGTGCCAGCTCACCAATGACAGGGTCGGGTTTCACTGAAGCTTTCTTT. Protein sequence: CASSPMTGSGFTEAFF.

The chain uses TRBV29-1 and TRBJ2-7; D is possibly TRBD1 (6 bases). From germline, CDR1 is SQVTM and CDR2 ANQGSEA. The CDR3 has 14 residues. V dropped 4 bases and J dropped 2 bases, with 15 bases sitting between them. The CDR3 bases are TGCAGCGTTGTCCGGGACACATTTACCTACGAGCAGTACTTC. It yields the protein CSVVRDTFTYEQYF.

V is TRBV20-1 and J is TRBJ2-7; D gene unclear. This CDR3 region has 10 residues. From germline, CDR1 is DFQATT and CDR2 SNEGSKA (reference sequence). Trimming took 6 bases from V and 5 from J, leaving 8 bases between them. CDR3 nucleotides: TGCAGTGCCGCGATAGACGAGCAGTACTTC. Its protein product is CSAAIDEQYF.

The V and J genes are TRBV11-2 and TRBJ1-6; D gene unclear. This CDR3 has 16 amino acids. V was shortened by 0 bases and J by 6 bases, with 12 bases between the two germline ends. The germline gives CDR1 SGHAT, CDR2 FQNNGV. The CDR3 loop reads CASSLDPGASNSPLHF. The CDR3 bases are TGTGCCAGCAGCTTAGACCCGGGAGCAAGTAATTCACCCCTCCACTTT.

This rearrangement joins TRBV5-1 to TRBJ2-1, with 11 bases matching TRBD2. The CDR3 is made up of 15 amino acids. Germline CDR1 is SGHRS and CDR2 is YFSETQ. After removal of 0 bases from V and 7 bases from J, the junction contained 3 bases not matched to a gene. The CDR3, as DNA: TGCGCCAGCAGCTTGGCACTAGCGGGAGAGAATGAGCAGTTCTTC. It yields the protein CASSLALAGENEQFF.

This chain connects TRBV23-1 to TRBJ2-1, with D tentatively TRBD1 (6 bases). TRBV23-1 belongs to the ORF category, with a function that is uncertain. With 0 bases removed from V and 0 bases from J, the gap between germline ends came to 21 bases. This CDR3 spans 20 amino acids. CDR3 DNA sequence: TGCGCCAGCAGTCAATCGGGACAAGCAACACATCGAAGCTCCTACAATGAGCAGTTCTTC. The encoded protein is CASSQSGQATHRSSYNEQFF.

The chain uses TRBV29-1 and TRBJ2-2, with a possible D match to TRBD1 (5 bases). Germline values: CDR1 SQVTM, CDR2 ANQGSEA. CDR3 length equals 14 residues. Trimming cost V 6 bases and J 4 bases, with 15 bases left between them. CDR3 residues: CSVAAGRGTGELFF. For the CDR3, the DNA is TGCAGCGTCGCGGCAGGGCGCGGCACCGGGGAGCTGTTTTTT.

Written as DNA, the CDR3 is TGTGCCAGCAGTGAAGCGAGGACAGGGAAAGGAGAGCAGTTCTTC. Protein sequence: CASSEARTGKGEQFF. The genes are TRBV6-1 and TRBJ2-1; 8 nucleotides agree with TRBD1. This CDR3 contains 15 residues. Germline values: CDR1 MNHNS, CDR2 SASEGT. The J segment lost 10 bases and the V segment lost 0 bases, leaving 8 bases of the junction unmatched.

This chain joins TRBV7-8 and TRBJ2-2; 11 bases match TRBD2. The germline CDR1 and CDR2 sequences are SGHVS and FQNEAQ. With 5 bases clipped from V and 5 bases from J, the junction kept 4 bases outside the gene matches. The CDR3 contains 15 residues. The CDR3 DNA is TGTGCCAGCAGCCAAGGGACTAGCGGAACCGGGGAGCTGTTTTTT. Translation gives CASSQGTSGTGELFF. Using reference TRBV7-8 and TRBJ2-2 for the parts outside the CDR3, the full variable domain is GAGVSQSPRYKVAKRGQDVALRCDPISGHVSLFWYQQALGQGPEFLTYFQNEAQLDKSGLPSDRFFAERPEGSVSTLKIQRTQQEDSAVYLCASSQGTSGTGELFFGEGSRLTVL.

This clone was detected once. With a much larger clone just one base away, this may be a read error. Here the CDR3 reads CASSLVGSGTGELFF. As DNA, the CDR3 is TGTGCCAGCAGCCTCGTGGGGAGCGGCACCGGGGAGCTGTTTTTT. The genes are TRBV7-3 and TRBJ2-2, with a tentative D call TRBD2 (5 bases). The length of the CDR3 is 15 residues. V was shortened by 5 bases and J by 4 bases, with 14 bases between the two germline ends. Germline V lookup: CDR1 SGHTA, CDR2 FQGTGA.

V and J are TRBV6-5 and TRBJ1-2; D remains ambiguous. This CDR3 is built from 13 residues. Germline V gene lookup returns CDR1 MNHEY and CDR2 SVGAGI. Trimming shortened V by 6 bases and J by 2 bases, and 10 bases separated the two germline ends. CDR3 DNA sequence: TGTGCCAGCAGGTTTGCTAGCAACTATGGCTACACCTTC. Translated, it gives CASRFASNYGYTF.

V usage is TRBV5-6 and J usage is TRBJ1-6; 7 positions agree with TRBD1. Germline CDR1 is SGHDT and CDR2 is YYEEEE. With 4 bases clipped from V and 7 bases from J, the junction kept 17 bases outside the gene matches. The length of the CDR3 is 18 residues. The CDR3: CASSLPDVSGTENSPLHF. CDR3 bases: TGTGCCAGCAGCCTACCCGATGTGTCCGGGACAGAAAATTCACCCCTCCACTTT.

The chain joins TRBV19 to TRBJ1-5; 8 bases map to TRBD1. The CDR3 has 13 amino acids. The germline V gene has CDR1 LNHDA and CDR2 SQIVND (reference sequence). V dropped 5 bases and J dropped 6; count of bases not matched to a gene: 3. CDR3 sequence reads: CASSSQGAQPQHF. In DNA, the CDR3 is TGTGCCAGTAGTTCGCAGGGGGCTCAGCCCCAGCATTTT.

This sequence joins TRBV29-1 and TRBJ2-7, with D hard to call. This CDR3 spans 14 amino acids. V was shortened by 5 bases and J by 2 bases, with 16 bases between the two germline ends. Germline lookup yields CDR1 SQVTM and CDR2 ANQGSEA. The CDR3 is CSVSIWAGAYEQYF. The CDR3, as DNA: TGCAGCGTTTCTATTTGGGCCGGTGCCTACGAGCAGTACTTC.

V is TRBV27 and J is TRBJ2-3; D gene unclear. V was cut by 5 bases and J by 0 bases, with 6 bases left in between. This CDR3 spans 13 amino acids. Germline loops: CDR1 MNHEY, CDR2 SMNVEV (reference sequence). The CDR3 DNA reads as TGTGCCAGCAGTCCCACTAGCACAGATACGCAGTATTTT. It specifies CASSPTSTDTQYF.